The TCR beta chain under discussion was sequenced for a study of blood T cells in healthy people across ages. Study-level results: Naive T cell percentage showed a strong correlation with the diversity of TCR beta. Expanded clonotype changes were possibly confounded by unknown donor CMV status.

A sample-barcoded 5' primer and a J-beta primer mix were used in a second PCR of about 6 to 12 cycles. Each sample provided no less than 2.5 million CDR3-containing paired-end reads. TCRdb reprocessed the 5' RACE reads via MiXCR and lists one record per CDR3 protein. The repertoire includes 710,000 or so distinct CDR3 sequences, about a fifth of them detected once, and under 25% sits in the top ten. PBMCs were isolated at a quantity of at least 6.5 million per sample. In regard to this clonotype: Its antigen is not identified.

The V and J ends lost 0 bases and 6 bases respectively, with 11 bases between them. The germline V gene has CDR1 DFQATT and CDR2 SNEGSKA (reference sequence). The CDR3 has 14 amino acids. The TCR sequence derives from a man between 65 and 85 years old in good health. The rearrangement joins TRBV20-1 to TRBJ1-4, with TRBD1 as a possible D gene (6 bases). The material sequenced was blood. The DNA for the CDR3 is TGCAGTGCTAGAGATCCCAGGGGAGATGAAAAACTGTTTTTT. This encodes CSARDPRGDEKLFF.